These T cell receptor beta chains were read from a single sample in a study of blood T cell repertoires in COVID-19. TCRdb's copy holds only in-frame clones and misses some; the assay was immunoSEQ multiplex PCR. Of 70,000 or so clones in the sample, approximately 84% were seen once. The sequenced sample was peripheral blood. The receptors shown here come from a man aged 40-55 years with COVID-19, enrolled during active disease. Both conserved end residues are part of each CDR3. The D gene is left open where the match is weak. Expanded clones get a size class; other rows say once, few or many, or leave the size out.

TRBV7-3	TRBD2	-	TRBJ2-3	CASSLTAGGGDTQYF	TGTGCCAGCAGCTTAACGGCGGGAGGCGGGGATACGCAGTATTTT
TRBV7-2	-	-	TRBJ2-7	CASSLGYTGSYEQYF	TGTGCCAGCAGCTTAGGATATACGGGGTCCTACGAGCAGTACTTC
TRBV20-1	-	-	TRBJ1-5	CSASVGLAGHSNQPQHF	TGCAGTGCTAGTGTCGGATTAGCGGGGCATAGCAATCAGCCCCAGCATTTT
TRBV9	TRBD1	-	TRBJ1-2	CASSLKTGGGLSGYTF	TGTGCCAGCAGCCTTAAGACAGGGGGGGGCCTTAGTGGCTACACCTTC
TRBV5-1	TRBD2	-	TRBJ2-2	CASSPLAGANTGELFF	TGCGCCAGCAGCCCTCTGGCGGGGGCGAACACCGGGGAGCTGTTTTTT
TRBV2	-	-	TRBJ1-5	CASSGDINQPQHF	TGTGCCAGCAGCGGGGACATCAATCAGCCCCAGCATTTT
TRBV3-1/TRBV3-2	-	-	TRBJ2-3	CASSQGTATDTQYF	TGTGCCAGCAGCCAAGGGACTGCAACAGATACGCAGTATTTT
TRBV3-1/TRBV3-2	TRBD2	-	TRBJ2-7	CASSQTSGGAPYEQYF	TGTGCCAGCAGCCAGACTAGCGGGGGGGCCCCCTACGAGCAGTACTTC
TRBV28	-	few	TRBJ1-5	CASSYRDQPQHF	TGTGCCAGCAGTTACAGGGATCAGCCCCAGCATTTT
TRBV18	-	-	TRBJ2-2	CASSPGGRTVNTGELFF	TGTGCCAGCTCACCGGGAGGCAGGACGGTGAACACCGGGGAGCTGTTTTTT
TRBV7-2	-	-	TRBJ1-1	CASSLWQGPTEAFF	TGTGCCAGCAGCTTATGGCAGGGCCCCACTGAAGCTTTCTTT
TRBV6-6	TRBD1	once	TRBJ1-2	CASSRDSFYGYTF	TGTGCCAGCAGCCGGGACAGCTTCTATGGCTACACCTTC
TRBV25-1	TRBD1	once	TRBJ1-2	CASSGGQGGGYTF	TGTGCCAGCAGTGGGGGACAGGGCGGCGGCTACACCTTC
TRBV6-5	TRBD2	few	TRBJ2-3	CASRRTSSDTQYF	TGTGCCAGCAGGAGGACTAGCTCCGATACGCAGTATTTT
TRBV27	-	-	TRBJ2-7	CASSFSSGDHEQYF	TGTGCCAGCAGTTTCAGTTCGGGGGACCACGAGCAGTACTTC
TRBV5-1	TRBD1	once	TRBJ1-1	CASRTGTNTEAFF	TGCGCCAGCAGGACAGGGACCAACACTGAAGCTTTCTTT
TRBV5-1	-	-	TRBJ1-3	CASSLGKGGVAGNTIYF	TGCGCCAGCAGCTTGGGGAAAGGGGGAGTCGCTGGAAACACCATATATTTT
TRBV2	TRBD2	few	TRBJ2-2	CASSESSGGAIAGELFF	TGTGCCAGCAGCGAGAGTAGCGGGGGGGCCATAGCCGGGGAGCTGTTTTTT
TRBV27	-	-	TRBJ1-1	CASRLAAATNTEAFF	TGTGCCAGCAGGCTGGCGGCGGCTACCAACACTGAAGCTTTCTTT
TRBV7-9	TRBD1	once	TRBJ2-5	CASSLVVGTGDETQYF	TGTGCCAGCAGCTTAGTTGTCGGGACAGGGGACGAGACCCAGTACTTC
TRBV19	-	-	TRBJ1-2	CASSTPQGTYGYTF	TGTGCCAGTAGTACCCCCCAGGGAACCTATGGCTACACCTTC
TRBV10-1	-	-	TRBJ2-7	CASKLRNEQYF	TGCGCCAGCAAATTGCGGAACGAGCAGTACTTC
TRBV10-3	-	-	TRBJ2-5	CAISDSTGGKETQYF	TGTGCCATCAGTGATTCGACTGGCGGTAAAGAGACCCAGTACTTC
TRBV5-4	-	-	TRBJ2-3	CASSTSSFTDTQYF	TGTGCCAGCAGCACCTCTAGTTTCACAGATACGCAGTATTTT
TRBV14	TRBD1	once	TRBJ2-1	CASSPYQGDWESSYNEQFF	TGTGCCAGCAGCCCCTACCAGGGGGATTGGGAGTCCTCCTACAATGAGCAGTTCTTC
TRBV5-1	TRBD1	-	TRBJ1-5	CASSPGQGRNQPQHF	TGCGCCAGCAGCCCCGGACAGGGGAGGAATCAGCCCCAGCATTTT
TRBV19	TRBD1	once	TRBJ2-7	CASGGQGDAEQYF	TGTGCCAGTGGGGGACAGGGGGACGCCGAGCAGTACTTC
TRBV7-9	-	-	TRBJ1-1	CASSPRTDDTEAFF	TGTGCCAGCAGCCCCCGGACAGATGACACTGAAGCTTTCTTT
TRBV7-2	TRBD1	-	TRBJ2-7	CASTTGTGGIEQYF	TGTGCCAGCACCACCGGGACAGGGGGCATCGAGCAGTACTTC
TRBV2	-	few	TRBJ2-7	CASSLTYEQYF	TGTGCCAGCAGTTTAACCTACGAGCAGTACTTC
TRBV4-2	-	once	TRBJ2-3	CASSQDKRVMDTQYF	TGTGCCAGCAGCCAAGATAAGAGGGTTATGGATACGCAGTATTTT
TRBV7-9	-	-	TRBJ2-1	CASSFPLHEQFF	TGTGCCAGCAGCTTCCCCCTCCATGAGCAGTTCTTC
TRBV24-1	-	-	TRBJ1-2	CATSDGEGQGSNYGYTF	TGTGCCACCAGTGATGGGGAGGGCCAAGGCTCCAACTATGGCTACACCTTC
TRBV5-1	-	-	TRBJ2-3	CASSSRGPDTQYF	TGCGCCAGCAGCTCGCGGGGGCCGGATACGCAGTATTTT
TRBV4-2	-	-	TRBJ2-1	CASSQRTEYNEQFF	TGTGCCAGCAGCCAACGGACAGAGTACAATGAGCAGTTCTTC
TRBV10-3	-	-	TRBJ1-6	CAISPDTGYSPLHF	TGTGCCATCAGTCCCGATACAGGTTATTCACCCCTCCACTTT
TRBV18	-	-	TRBJ1-2	CASSPRGGRVDGYTF	TGTGCCAGCTCCCCCCGGGGGGGGAGGGTCGATGGCTACACCTTC
TRBV5-1	-	-	TRBJ2-7	CASSSNYEQYF	TGCGCCAGCAGCTCAAATTACGAGCAGTACTTC
TRBV3-1/TRBV3-2	TRBD2	once	TRBJ2-3	CASSQDVGTSGGDTQYF	TGTGCCAGCAGCCAAGATGTTGGGACTAGCGGGGGTGATACGCAGTATTTT
TRBV19	TRBD2	-	TRBJ2-7	CASSSRLAVYEQYF	TGTGCCAGTAGTTCCCGACTAGCGGTCTACGAGCAGTACTTC
TRBV7-9	TRBD1	-	TRBJ1-6	CASSPWDRENSPLHF	TGTGCCAGCAGCCCCTGGGACAGGGAAAATTCACCCCTCCACTTT
TRBV7-9	TRBD1	-	TRBJ1-6	CASSQRTGNNSPLHF	TGTGCCAGCAGCCAAAGGACAGGAAACAATTCACCCCTCCACTTT
TRBV6-1	TRBD1	-	TRBJ1-6	CASSELGRGNSPLHF	TGTGCCAGCAGTGAATTAGGCAGGGGGAATTCACCCCTCCACTTT
TRBV19	TRBD1	-	TRBJ1-2	CASSSGQGNYGYTF	TGTGCCAGTAGTAGTGGACAGGGTAACTATGGCTACACCTTC
TRBV30	TRBD1	-	TRBJ1-4	CAWSAGQVNEKLFF	TGTGCCTGGAGTGCGGGACAGGTTAATGAAAAACTGTTTTTT
TRBV30	-	-	TRBJ2-7	CAWVIQGNSYEQYF	TGTGCCTGGGTCATACAGGGTAATTCCTACGAGCAGTACTTC